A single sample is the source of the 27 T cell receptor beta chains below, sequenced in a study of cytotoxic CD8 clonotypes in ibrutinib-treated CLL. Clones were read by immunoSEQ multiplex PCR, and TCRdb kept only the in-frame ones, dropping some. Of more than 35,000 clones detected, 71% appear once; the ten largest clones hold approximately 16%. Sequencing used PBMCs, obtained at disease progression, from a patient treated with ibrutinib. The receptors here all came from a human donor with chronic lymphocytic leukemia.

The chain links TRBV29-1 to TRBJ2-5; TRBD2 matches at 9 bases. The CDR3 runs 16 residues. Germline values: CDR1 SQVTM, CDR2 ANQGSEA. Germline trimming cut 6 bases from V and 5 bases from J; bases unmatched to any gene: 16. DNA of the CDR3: TGCAGCGTCGGTAGCGGGGGCCTGAGATCGCGGGAGACCCAGTACTTC. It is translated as CSVGSGGLRSRETQYF.

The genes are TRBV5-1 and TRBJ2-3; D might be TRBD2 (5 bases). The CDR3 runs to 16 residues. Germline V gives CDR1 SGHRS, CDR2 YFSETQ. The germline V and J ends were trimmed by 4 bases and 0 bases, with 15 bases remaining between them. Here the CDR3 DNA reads TGCGCCAGCAGCATCGATTCGGGGTTTAGCACAGATACGCAGTATTTT. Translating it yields CASSIDSGFSTDTQYF. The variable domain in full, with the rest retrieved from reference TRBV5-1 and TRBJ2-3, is KAGVTQTPRYLIKTRGQQVTLSCSPISGHRSVSWYQQTPGQGLQFLFEYFSETQRNKGNFPGRFSGRQFSNSRSEMNVSTLELGDSALYLCASSIDSGFSTDTQYFGPGTRLTVL.

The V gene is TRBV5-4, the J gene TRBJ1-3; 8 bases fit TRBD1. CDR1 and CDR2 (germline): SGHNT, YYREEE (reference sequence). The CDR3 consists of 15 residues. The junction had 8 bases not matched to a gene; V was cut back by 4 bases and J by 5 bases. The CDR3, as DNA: TGTGCCAGCAGCCGGACAGGGCGGGGGAGAAACACCATATATTTT. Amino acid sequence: CASSRTGRGRNTIYF.

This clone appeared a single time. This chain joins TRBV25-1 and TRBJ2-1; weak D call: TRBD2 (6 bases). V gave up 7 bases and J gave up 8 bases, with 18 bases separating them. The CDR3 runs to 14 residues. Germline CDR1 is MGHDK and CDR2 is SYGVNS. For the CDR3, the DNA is TGTGCCAGCATACCCCCCGGAGGGTTGGATGAGCAGTTCTTC. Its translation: CASIPPGGLDEQFF.

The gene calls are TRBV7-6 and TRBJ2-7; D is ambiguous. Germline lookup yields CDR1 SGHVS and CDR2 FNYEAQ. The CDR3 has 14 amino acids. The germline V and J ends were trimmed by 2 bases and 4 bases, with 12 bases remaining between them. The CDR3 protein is CASSLPGSAYEQYF. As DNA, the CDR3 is TGTGCCAGCAGCTTACCCGGGTCCGCTTACGAGCAGTACTTC.

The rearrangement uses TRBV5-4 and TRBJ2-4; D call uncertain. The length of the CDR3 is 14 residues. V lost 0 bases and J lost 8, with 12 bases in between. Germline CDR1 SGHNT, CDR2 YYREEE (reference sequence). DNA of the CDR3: TGTGCCAGCAGCTTGGAAGTCTCGGCGGACATTCAGTACTTC. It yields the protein CASSLEVSADIQYF. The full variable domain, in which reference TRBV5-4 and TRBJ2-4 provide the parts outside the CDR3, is ETGVTQSPTHLIKTRGQQVTLRCSSQSGHNTVSWYQQALGQGPQFIFQYYREEENGRGNFPPRFSGLQFPNYSSELNVNALELDDSALYLCASSLEVSADIQYFGAGTRLSVL.

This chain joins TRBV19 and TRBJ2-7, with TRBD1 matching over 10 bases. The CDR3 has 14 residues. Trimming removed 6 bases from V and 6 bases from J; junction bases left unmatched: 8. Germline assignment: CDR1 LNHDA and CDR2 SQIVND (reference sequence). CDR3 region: CASRKTGGSSEQYF. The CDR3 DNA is TGTGCCAGTAGGAAGACAGGGGGCAGTTCCGAGCAGTACTTC.

CDR3 in amino acids: CASSLEQGTYSNQPQHF. CDR3 coding DNA: TGCGCCAGCAGCTTGGAACAGGGGACTTATAGCAATCAGCCCCAGCATTTT. This sequence joins TRBV5-1 and TRBJ1-5; 7 positions agree with TRBD1. CDR3 length equals 17 residues. V was clipped by 0 bases and J by 0 bases; unmatched bases: 6. Per the germline V gene, CDR1 is SGHRS and CDR2 is YFSETQ.

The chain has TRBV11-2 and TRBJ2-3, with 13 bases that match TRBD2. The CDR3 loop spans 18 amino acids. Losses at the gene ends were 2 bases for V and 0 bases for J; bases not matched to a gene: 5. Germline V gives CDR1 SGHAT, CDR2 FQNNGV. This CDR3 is CASSLFPTSGGSTDTQYF. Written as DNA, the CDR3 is TGTGCCAGCAGCTTATTCCCGACTAGCGGGGGGAGCACAGATACGCAGTATTTT.

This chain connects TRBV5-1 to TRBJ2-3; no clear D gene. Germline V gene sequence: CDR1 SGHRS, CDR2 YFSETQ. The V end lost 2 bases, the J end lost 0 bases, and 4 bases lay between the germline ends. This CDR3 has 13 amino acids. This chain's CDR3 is CASSFPSTDTQYF. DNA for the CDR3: TGCGCCAGCAGCTTCCCTAGCACAGATACGCAGTATTTT.

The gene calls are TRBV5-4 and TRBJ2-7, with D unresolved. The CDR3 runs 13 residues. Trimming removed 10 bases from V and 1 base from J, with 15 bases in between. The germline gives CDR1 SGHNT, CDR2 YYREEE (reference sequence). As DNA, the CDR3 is TGTGCCGGTCAGAAGGACGAGTCCTACGAGCAGTACTTC. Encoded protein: CAGQKDESYEQYF.

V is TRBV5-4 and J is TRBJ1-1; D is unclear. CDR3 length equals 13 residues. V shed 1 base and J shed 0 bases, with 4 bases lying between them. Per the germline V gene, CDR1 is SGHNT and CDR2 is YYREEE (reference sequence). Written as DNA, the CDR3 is TGTGCCAGCAGCTTGAAATTGAACACTGAAGCTTTCTTT. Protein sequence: CASSLKLNTEAFF. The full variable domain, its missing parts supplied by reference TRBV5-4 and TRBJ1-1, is ETGVTQSPTHLIKTRGQQVTLRCSSQSGHNTVSWYQQALGQGPQFIFQYYREEENGRGNFPPRFSGLQFPNYSSELNVNALELDDSALYLCASSLKLNTEAFFGQGTRLTVV.

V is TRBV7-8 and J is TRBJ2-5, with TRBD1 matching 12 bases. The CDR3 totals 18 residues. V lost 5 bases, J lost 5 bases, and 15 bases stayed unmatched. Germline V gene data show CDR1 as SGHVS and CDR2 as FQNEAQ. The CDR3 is CASSPGRGQGARGETQYF. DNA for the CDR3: TGTGCCAGCAGCCCAGGGAGGGGACAGGGGGCCCGCGGGGAGACCCAGTACTTC.

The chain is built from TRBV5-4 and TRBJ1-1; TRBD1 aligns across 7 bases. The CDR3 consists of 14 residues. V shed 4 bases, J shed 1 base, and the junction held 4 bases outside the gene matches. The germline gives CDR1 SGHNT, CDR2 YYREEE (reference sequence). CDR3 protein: CASSAGGPNTEAFF. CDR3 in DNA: TGTGCCAGCAGCGCAGGGGGTCCGAACACTGAAGCTTTCTTT.

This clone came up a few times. CDR3 nucleotide sequence: TGTGCCAGCACCCCCGGTGGGACAGACTATGGCTACACCTTC. This gives the protein CASTPGGTDYGYTF. The chain combines TRBV6-1 with TRBJ1-2; 7 bases align to TRBD1. This CDR3 is 14 amino acids long. Germline V lookup: CDR1 MNHNS, CDR2 SASEGT. With 7 bases clipped from V and 3 bases from J, the junction kept 8 bases outside the gene matches.

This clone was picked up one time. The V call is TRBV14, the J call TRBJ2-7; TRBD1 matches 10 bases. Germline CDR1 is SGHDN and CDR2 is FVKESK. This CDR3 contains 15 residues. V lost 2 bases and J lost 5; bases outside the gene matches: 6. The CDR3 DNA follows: TGTGCCAGCAGCCAACCCGGGACAGGGGACCACGAGCAGTACTTC. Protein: CASSQPGTGDHEQYF.

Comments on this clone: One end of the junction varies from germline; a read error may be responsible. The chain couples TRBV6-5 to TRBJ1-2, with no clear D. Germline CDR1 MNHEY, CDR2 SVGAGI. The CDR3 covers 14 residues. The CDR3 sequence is CASSFAVLPDGHTF. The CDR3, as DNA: TGTGCCAGCAGTTTCGCAGTCTTGCCCGATGGCCACACCTTC.

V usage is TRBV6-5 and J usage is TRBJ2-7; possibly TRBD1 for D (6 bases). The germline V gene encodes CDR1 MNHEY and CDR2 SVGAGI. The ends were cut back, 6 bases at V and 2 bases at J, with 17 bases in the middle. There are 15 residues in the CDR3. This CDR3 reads CASSLTQGSPYEQYF. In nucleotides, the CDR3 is TGTGCCAGCAGCCTAACCCAGGGGTCCCCCTACGAGCAGTACTTC.

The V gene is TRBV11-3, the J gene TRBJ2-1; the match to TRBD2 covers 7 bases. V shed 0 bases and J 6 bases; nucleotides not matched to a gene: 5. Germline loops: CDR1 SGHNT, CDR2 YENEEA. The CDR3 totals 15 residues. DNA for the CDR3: TGTGCCAGCAGCTTAGACGGGGGGTTCGGCAATGAGCAGTTCTTC. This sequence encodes CASSLDGGFGNEQFF.

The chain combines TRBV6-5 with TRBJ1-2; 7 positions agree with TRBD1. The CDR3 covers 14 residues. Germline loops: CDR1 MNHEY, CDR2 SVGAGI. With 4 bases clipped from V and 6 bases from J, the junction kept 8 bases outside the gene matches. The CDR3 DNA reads TGTGCCAGCAGTTCCCTCGGGAGGGGGCATGGCTACACCTTC. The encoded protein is CASSSLGRGHGYTF.

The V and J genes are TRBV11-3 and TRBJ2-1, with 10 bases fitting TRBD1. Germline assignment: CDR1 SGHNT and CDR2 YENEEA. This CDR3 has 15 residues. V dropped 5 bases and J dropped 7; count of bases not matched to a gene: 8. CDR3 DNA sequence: TGTGCCAGCAGCCCCCGGGACAGGGGTAGGAATGAGCAGTTCTTC. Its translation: CASSPRDRGRNEQFF.

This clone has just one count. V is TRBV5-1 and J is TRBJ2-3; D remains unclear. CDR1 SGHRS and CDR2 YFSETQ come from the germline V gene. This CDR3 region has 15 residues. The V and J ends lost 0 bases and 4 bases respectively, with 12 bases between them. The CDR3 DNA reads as TGCGCCAGCAGCTTGGCCGGGTCCAGCGCAGATACGCAGTATTTT. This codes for CASSLAGSSADTQYF.

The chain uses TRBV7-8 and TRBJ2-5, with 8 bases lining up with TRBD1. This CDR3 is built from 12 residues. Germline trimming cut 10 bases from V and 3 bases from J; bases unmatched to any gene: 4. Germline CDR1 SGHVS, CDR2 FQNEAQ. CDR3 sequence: CATLGQEETQYF. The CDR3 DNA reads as TGTGCCACCCTGGGACAGGAAGAGACCCAGTACTTC.

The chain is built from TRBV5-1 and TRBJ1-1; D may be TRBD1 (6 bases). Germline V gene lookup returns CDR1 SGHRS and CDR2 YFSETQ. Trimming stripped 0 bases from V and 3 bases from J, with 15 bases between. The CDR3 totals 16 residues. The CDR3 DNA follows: TGCGCCAGCAGCTTGGCCGGCAGGGGAAGGGACACTGAAGCTTTCTTT. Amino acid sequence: CASSLAGRGRDTEAFF. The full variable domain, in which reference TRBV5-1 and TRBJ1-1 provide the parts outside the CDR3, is KAGVTQTPRYLIKTRGQQVTLSCSPISGHRSVSWYQQTPGQGLQFLFEYFSETQRNKGNFPGRFSGRQFSNSRSEMNVSTLELGDSALYLCASSLAGRGRDTEAFFGQGTRLTVV.

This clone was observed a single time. CDR3 protein: CASSQRGGPDTGELFF. CDR3 in DNA: TGTGCCAGCAGCCAGCGGGGGGGGCCTGACACCGGGGAGCTGTTTTTT. The rearrangement links TRBV11-2 to TRBJ2-2; 10 bases are a match to TRBD2. This CDR3 is 16 amino acids long. V trimming: 5 bases; J trimming: 3 bases; junction bases outside the gene matches: 6. The germline gives CDR1 SGHAT, CDR2 FQNNGV.

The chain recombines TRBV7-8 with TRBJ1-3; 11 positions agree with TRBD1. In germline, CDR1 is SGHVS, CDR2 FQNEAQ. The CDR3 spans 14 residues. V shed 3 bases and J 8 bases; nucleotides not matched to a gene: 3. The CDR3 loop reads CASSFRDRGDTIYF. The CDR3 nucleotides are TGTGCCAGCAGCTTCCGGGACAGGGGGGACACCATATATTTT.

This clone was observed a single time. CDR3 in DNA: TGTGCCAGTAGTACCCAGGGACAGGGCTGGTACGAGCAGTACTTC. Translating it yields CASSTQGQGWYEQYF. The chain employs TRBV19 and TRBJ2-7; 9 bases fit TRBD1. Per the germline V gene, CDR1 is LNHDA and CDR2 is SQIVND (reference sequence). The CDR3 has 15 residues. With 4 bases clipped from V and 4 bases from J, the junction kept 8 bases outside the gene matches.